Listed here is a single T cell receptor beta chain. Its antigen is undetermined. Between the trimmed V and J ends, which lost 5 bases and 7 bases, there was a span of 6 bases. Germline V lookup: CDR1 LGHNA, CDR2 YSLEER. The CDR3 extends over 11 amino acids. These data originate in a study of T cell responses to AZD1222 COVID-19 vaccine. Study-wide results and limits: Two doses of AZD1222 preceded a rise in Spike-specific TCR breadth and depth. All repertoire sampling was performed exclusively after the peak T cell response. Seropositive at baseline were only a handful of AZD1222 recipients.

Only in-frame clones appear in the TCRdb table, and some are missing; sequencing was by immunoSEQ multiplex PCR. Here the sample spans some 130,000 clones, over 75% being singletons. This receptor was taken from an adult in good health. The sample here was peripheral blood, taken on day 0 of AZD1222 vaccination. The V gene is TRBV4-3, the J gene TRBJ2-1, with D possibly being TRBD2 (5 bases). The CDR3 reads CASSGGNEQFF. The CDR3 nucleotides read TGCGCCAGCAGCGGAGGTAATGAGCAGTTCTTC.